This TCR beta chain was captured by sequencing in a study of blood T cell repertoires in COVID-19. At the level of the study: The study drew acute and convalescent COVID-19 samples from the United States, Italy and Spain.

TCRdb's table, derived via immunoSEQ multiplex PCR, lists solely in-frame clones and lacks some. The sample carries 100,000 to 150,000 clones, 85% recorded once. Germline V gives CDR1 SGHVS, CDR2 FQNEAQ. The CDR3 loop spans 17 amino acids. Losses at the gene ends were 4 bases for V and 2 bases for J; bases not matched to a gene: 7. Sequencing input: peripheral blood. The TCR was taken from a woman at least 80 years old with COVID-19, enrolled during active disease. This rearrangement joins TRBV7-8 to TRBJ2-3, with 12 nucleotides matching TRBD2. In DNA, the CDR3 is TGTGCCAGCAGCTATGAAACTAGCGGGAGGCTCACAGATACGCAGTATTTT. This encodes CASSYETSGRLTDTQYF.